The 17 T cell receptor beta chains in this list originate from one sample, sequenced in a study of early T cells in non-severe SARS-CoV-2 infection. One entry per CDR3 protein results from TCRdb running MiXCR on the 5' RACE reads. The repertoire holds 46,000 or so distinct CDR3 sequences, with 3% to 4% as singletons. Sequencing used whole blood. Receptors originate from an adult who was a healthcare worker with PCR-confirmed SARS-CoV-2 infection or an uninfected control (not recorded which).

The rearrangement uses TRBV9 and TRBJ1-6; a possible D gene is TRBD1 (6 bases). The CDR3 is 15 residues long. The germline V and J ends were trimmed by 2 bases and 6 bases, with 12 bases remaining between them. Germline CDR1 SGDLS, CDR2 YYNGEE. CDR3 in amino acids: CASSVRGSGNSPLHF. CDR3 bases: TGTGCCAGCAGCGTCAGGGGAAGTGGTAATTCACCCCTCCACTTT.

The table lists this clonotype with a few counts. The chain couples TRBV20-1 to TRBJ2-1; 9 bases map to TRBD2. The V gene's germline CDR1 is DFQATT and CDR2 SNEGSKA (reference sequence). The V gene end was trimmed by 5 bases and the J gene end by 1 base; junction bases not matched to a gene: 12. The CDR3 covers 17 residues. CDR3 sequence: CSAVGTSSRKSYNEQFF. The CDR3 DNA reads as TGCAGTGCTGTCGGGACTAGCTCCCGAAAGTCCTACAATGAGCAGTTCTTC.

J is TRBJ2-5 and V is TRBV27, with TRBD1 matching over 9 bases. The CDR3 sequence is 16 residues long. V dropped 2 bases and J dropped 4; count of bases not matched to a gene: 8. Per the germline V gene, CDR1 is MNHEY and CDR2 is SMNVEV (reference sequence). The CDR3 loop is CASSLRTGEMLETQYF. The CDR3 DNA is TGTGCCAGCAGTTTACGGACAGGGGAGATGCTAGAGACCCAGTACTTC.

This clonotype appeared a few times. The CDR3 loop is CATSDRDRGELFF. The CDR3 nucleotides read TGTGCCACCAGTGACCGGGACAGGGGGGAGCTGTTTTTT. This chain links TRBV24-1 with TRBJ2-2; 8 bases are shared with TRBD1. The CDR3 consists of 13 residues. Germline CDR1 KGHDR, CDR2 SFDVKD. The J segment lost 8 bases and the V segment lost 4 bases, leaving 2 bases of the junction unmatched.

In its sample, this clonotype was seen a few times. The chain couples TRBV6-4 to TRBJ2-1; 8 bases align to TRBD1. The CDR3 is 15 amino acids. V shed 5 bases and J 2 bases; nucleotides not matched to a gene: 5. Germline CDR1 is MRHNA and CDR2 is SNTAGT. The CDR3 DNA reads TGTGCCAGCAGTTTGACAGGGGTGCCCTACAATGAGCAGTTCTTC. Protein product: CASSLTGVPYNEQFF.

In this sample, this clonotype turned up many times. The V gene is TRBV20-1, the J gene TRBJ1-1; 7 bases fit TRBD1. V was clipped by 6 bases and J by 5 bases; unmatched bases: 9. This CDR3 has 13 residues. Germline loops: CDR1 DFQATT, CDR2 SNEGSKA (reference sequence). The CDR3 reads CSAPTGLRTEAFF. The CDR3 nucleotides read TGCAGTGCGCCGACAGGGTTACGGACTGAAGCTTTCTTT.

This clonotype was detected a few times. V is TRBV7-9 and J is TRBJ1-2; tentatively, D is TRBD1 (5 bases). This CDR3 has 15 residues. Germline CDR1 SEHNR, CDR2 FQNEAQ (reference sequence). The V end lost 7 bases, the J end lost 4 bases, and 19 bases lay between the germline ends. This CDR3 is CASIRPDSFSYGYTF. DNA for the CDR3: TGTGCCAGCATCCGACCTGACAGTTTCTCCTATGGCTACACCTTC. Full variable domain (remainder filled in from reference TRBV7-9 and TRBJ1-2): DTGVSQNPRHKITKRGQNVTFRCDPISEHNRLYWYRQTLGQGPEFLTYFQNEAQLEKSRLLSDRFSAERPKGSFSTLEIQRTEQGDSAMYLCASIRPDSFSYGYTFGSGTRLTVV.

Regarding this clonotype: At one end the junction does not follow the germline gene, possibly because of a read error. The chain links TRBV7-6 to TRBJ2-7, with a possible D match to TRBD2 (5 bases). Germline V gene lookup returns CDR1 SGHVS and CDR2 FNYEAQ. The CDR3 spans 16 residues. DNA of the CDR3: TGTGCCAGCAGCTTTTCAGGAGGATTCGCCCCCTACGAGCACTACTTC. Its protein is CASSFSGGFAPYEHYF.

This clonotype was counted at least ten times. The genes are TRBV12-5 and TRBJ1-5; possibly TRBD1 for D (6 bases). Per the germline V gene, CDR1 is LGHNT and CDR2 is FRNRAP. Trimming stripped 6 bases from V and 5 bases from J, with 14 bases between. CDR3 length: 14 amino acids. CDR3 coding DNA: TGTGCTAGTGGGCCCGGGGGGGCACATCAGCCCCAGCATTTT. The encoded protein is CASGPGGAHQPQHF.

This clonotype was picked up many times. The chain recombines TRBV14 with TRBJ2-3; the D is unclear. The germline V gene encodes CDR1 SGHDN and CDR2 FVKESK. Between the trimmed V and J ends, which lost 4 bases and 2 bases, there was a span of 7 bases. The CDR3 runs 13 residues. The CDR3 protein is CASSPYYTDTQYF. CDR3 DNA sequence: TGTGCCAGCAGCCCTTACTACACAGATACGCAGTATTTT.

This clonotype was seen many times. This chain uses TRBV29-1 with TRBJ1-2, with 7 positions matching TRBD1. The CDR3 length is 11 residues. With 4 bases clipped from V and 7 bases from J, the junction kept 3 bases outside the gene matches. Germline loops: CDR1 SQVTM, CDR2 ANQGSEA. The CDR3, as DNA: TGCAGCGTTGGAGACAGGGCTGGCTACACCTTC. Amino acids: CSVGDRAGYTF. Looking up the rest from reference TRBV29-1 and TRBJ1-2 gives the full variable domain: SAVISQKPSRDICQRGTSLTIQCQVDSQVTMMFWYRQQPGQSLTLIATANQGSEATYESGFVIDKFPISRPNLTFSTLTVSNMSPEDSSIYLCSVGDRAGYTFGSGTRLTVV.

In its sample, this clonotype was seen many times. The gene calls are TRBV5-6 and TRBJ2-3; 8 nucleotides agree with TRBD2. This CDR3 region has 15 residues. The germline CDR1 and CDR2 sequences are SGHDT and YYEEEE. V was clipped by 3 bases and J by 2 bases; unmatched bases: 5. Written as DNA, the CDR3 is TGTGCCAGCAGCTCAAGCGGGGGAGCCACAGATACGCAGTATTTT. Its translation: CASSSSGGATDTQYF.

This clonotype was observed a few times. The genes are TRBV11-3 and TRBJ2-7; D may be TRBD2 (8 bases). This CDR3 has 15 amino acids. Germline assignment: CDR1 SGHNT and CDR2 YENEEA. Trimming took off 9 bases at V and 1 base at J, with 19 bases between the two ends. The CDR3 region is CASSGGDSESYEQYF. CDR3 coding DNA: TGTGCCAGTTCCGGGGGGGACAGCGAATCCTACGAGCAGTACTTC. Full variable domain (missing parts from reference TRBV11-3 and TRBJ2-7): EAGVVQSPRYKIIEKKQPVAFWCNPISGHNTLYWYLQNLGQGPELLIRYENEEAVDDSQLPKDRFSAERLKGVDSTLKIQPAELGDSAVYLCASSGGDSESYEQYFGPGTRLTVT.

This clonotype appeared many times. V is TRBV5-4 and J is TRBJ2-2; 8 bases agree with TRBD1. CDR3 length: 15 residues. J lost 2 bases, V lost 3 bases, and 3 bases had no gene match. Per germline, CDR1 SGHNT and CDR2 YYREEE (reference sequence). CDR3 amino acids: CASSSGQGNTGELFF. In DNA, the CDR3 is TGTGCCAGCAGCTCCGGACAGGGAAACACCGGGGAGCTGTTTTTT. The variable domain in full, completed from reference TRBV5-4 and TRBJ2-2, reads ETGVTQSPTHLIKTRGQQVTLRCSSQSGHNTVSWYQQALGQGPQFIFQYYREEENGRGNFPPRFSGLQFPNYSSELNVNALELDDSALYLCASSSGQGNTGELFFGEGSRLTVL.

This clonotype came up many times. The V gene is TRBV5-8, the J gene TRBJ2-2, with D possibly being TRBD1 (5 bases). The V and J ends lost 1 base and 5 bases respectively, with 12 bases between them. Germline V gene lookup returns CDR1 SGHTS and CDR2 YDEGEE. The CDR3 has 15 residues. The CDR3 bases are TGTGCCAGCAGCTTGAGGCCAGGGTTGACCGGGGAGCTGTTTTTT. Its translation is CASSLRPGLTGELFF. Based on the CDR3 plus reference TRBV5-8 and TRBJ2-2, the full variable domain is EAGVTQSPTHLIKTRGQQATLRCSPISGHTSVYWYQQALGLGLQFLLWYDEGEERNRGNFPPRFSGRQFPNYSSELNVNALELEDSALYLCASSLRPGLTGELFFGEGSRLTVL.

This clonotype was picked up many times. The chain recombines TRBV12-3 or TRBV12-4 with TRBJ2-1; D gene unclear. V shed 6 bases and J shed 8 bases, with 20 bases lying between them. The CDR3 is 15 residues long. CDR3 sequence (DNA): TGTGCCAGCAGACCAGCAATGGGTTCCGTCGATGAGCAGTTCTTC. Amino acid sequence: CASRPAMGSVDEQFF.

Ten or more counts support this clonotype. This rearrangement joins TRBV6-2 or TRBV6-3 to TRBJ2-1; D remains ambiguous. This CDR3 is 16 amino acids long. CDR1 is MNHEY, CDR2 SVGEGT, per germline. V lost 0 bases, J lost 4 bases, and 13 bases lay in between. CDR3 residues: CASSYSKGNRYNEQFF. The CDR3 DNA follows: TGTGCCAGCAGTTACTCGAAAGGAAACAGATACAATGAGCAGTTCTTC.